This paragraph reports one TCR beta chain. Its target is not known. This PCR relied on a set of 60 Vbeta primers and 13 Jbeta primers. Sequencing was performed with immunoSEQ multiplex PCR; in TCRdb, only in-frame clones are kept and a portion is missing. The profile covers some 130,000 clones, with almost 80% appearing a single time and 1.4% to 1.5% taken by the ten largest. The record originates from a study of cytomegalovirus exposure and HLA in healthy donors. Study conclusions and caveats: There was a cluster of highly shared sequence variants that was likely a sequencing artifact. TCR beta V segments were, for the most part, productive about 87% or about 30% of the time in an earlier analysis. Three chains linked to CMV were shown in vitro to be specific for CMV antigens.

The germline V gene encodes CDR1 MNHEY and CDR2 SVGAGI. Trimming shortened V by 2 bases and J by 7 bases, and 8 bases separated the two germline ends. This CDR3 has 13 amino acids. The sequenced material came from PBMCs. The receptor comes from a female donor in good health and CMV-seronegative. This chain joins TRBV6-5 and TRBJ1-4, with D hard to call. DNA for the CDR3: TGTGCCAGCAGTTACGGTAGAGGTGAAAAACTGTTTTTT. Translated, it gives CASSYGRGEKLFF.